A selection of T cell receptor beta chains follows, all from one sample in a study of CD8 T cells in ankylosing spondylitis. Using its own MiXCR run on the 5' RACE reads, TCRdb lists one record per CDR3 protein. The sample shows hundreds of thousands of distinct CDR3 sequences, 10% to 15% of them seen only once. The sample consisted of blood, either unsorted or a sorted T cell fraction (not recorded which). The receptors derive from a male donor with ankylosing spondylitis. Each CDR3 is given with its conserved first and last residue. The D gene is left open where the match is weak. Rows give clone size only sometimes, using once, few, many, or a class for an expanded clone.

size: few; J: TRBJ2-4; D: TRBD1; V: TRBV10-3; CDR3: CAISVYFGTGENIQYF; DNA: TGTGCCATCAGTGTATATTTCGGGACAGGGGAAAACATTCAGTACTTC
size: .; J: TRBJ1-2; D: .; V: TRBV7-9; CDR3: CASSPVNYGYTF; DNA: TGTGCCAGCAGCCCCGTGAACTATGGCTACACCTTC
size: .; J: TRBJ1-2; D: .; V: TRBV4-1; CDR3: CASSQEGGQPYGYTF; DNA: TGCGCCAGCAGCCAAGAAGGAGGGCAGCCCTATGGCTACACCTTC
size: many; J: TRBJ2-5; D: TRBD2; V: TRBV7-2; CDR3: CASSHGLAGGKQETQYF; DNA: TGTGCCAGCAGCCACGGGCTAGCGGGAGGGAAGCAAGAGACCCAGTACTTC
size: many; J: TRBJ2-1; D: TRBD2; V: TRBV5-1; CDR3: CASSLRTSGSHEQFF; DNA: TGCGCCAGCAGCCTGAGGACTAGCGGGAGTCATGAGCAGTTCTTC
size: many; J: TRBJ2-1; D: .; V: TRBV29-1; CDR3: CSVFRGYNEQFF; DNA: TGCAGCGTTTTCCGGGGTTACAATGAGCAGTTCTTC
size: .; J: TRBJ1-5; D: .; V: TRBV7-8; CDR3: CASSLIGGNQPQHF; DNA: TGTGCCAGCAGTTTAATTGGGGGCAATCAGCCCCAGCATTTT
size: few; J: TRBJ1-1; D: .; V: TRBV6-1; CDR3: CASRSSGVLNTEAFF; DNA: TGTGCCAGCAGATCTAGTGGGGTTTTGAACACTGAAGCTTTCTTT
size: .; J: TRBJ2-3; D: TRBD2; V: TRBV11-1; CDR3: CASTGRTSGISGSSTDTQYF; DNA: TGTGCCAGCACCGGGCGAACTAGCGGGATCTCTGGTAGTAGCACAGATACGCAGTATTTT
size: .; J: TRBJ2-2; D: .; V: TRBV5-1; CDR3: CASSLGQSTGELFF; DNA: TGCGCCAGCAGCCTAGGACAGAGCACCGGGGAGCTGTTTTTT
size: .; J: TRBJ2-3; D: TRBD1; V: TRBV30; CDR3: CAWSVPGQGARDTQYF; DNA: TGTGCCTGGAGTGTACCCGGGCAGGGGGCCAGAGATACGCAGTATTTT
size: .; J: TRBJ2-1; D: TRBD2; V: TRBV7-7; CDR3: CASSWDYGSYNEQFF; DNA: TGTGCCAGCAGCTGGGACTACGGTTCCTACAATGAGCAGTTCTTC
size: .; J: TRBJ1-5; D: .; V: TRBV10-3; CDR3: CAISESHRESSRHF; DNA: TGTGCCATCAGTGAGTCCCACAGGGAATCGAGCAGGCATTTT
size: once; J: TRBJ2-5; D: TRBD2; V: TRBV10-2; CDR3: CASSVWASGEETQYF; DNA: TGCGCCAGCAGCGTGTGGGCTAGCGGGGAAGAGACCCAGTACTTC
size: .; J: TRBJ2-7; D: TRBD2; V: TRBV15; CDR3: CATSREAGGPSSYEQYF; DNA: TGTGCCACCAGCAGAGAGGCGGGAGGGCCCTCCTCCTACGAGCAGTACTTC
size: .; J: TRBJ2-6; D: .; V: TRBV7-9; CDR3: CASSLTLGVGANVLTF; DNA: TGTGCCAGCAGCCTTACCCTAGGGGTCGGGGCCAACGTCCTGACTTTC
size: few; J: TRBJ2-2; D: .; V: TRBV12-3/TRBV12-4; CDR3: CASSPDYTGELFF; DNA: TGTGCCAGCAGTCCTGACTACACCGGGGAGCTGTTTTTT
size: .; J: TRBJ2-2; D: TRBD2; V: TRBV20-1; CDR3: CSARELAGGLTGELFF; DNA: TGCAGTGCTAGGGAGTTAGCGGGAGGGCTTACCGGGGAGCTGTTTTTT
size: .; J: TRBJ2-4; D: TRBD2; V: TRBV20-1; CDR3: CSARPGGAKNIQYF; DNA: TGCAGTGCTAGACCGGGGGGAGCCAAAAACATTCAGTACTTC
size: .; J: TRBJ2-7; D: .; V: TRBV7-9; CDR3: CASSLDYLKQYF; DNA: TGTGCCAGCAGCTTAGACTACTTGAAGCAGTACTTC
size: many; J: TRBJ2-1; D: .; V: TRBV5-1; CDR3: CASSLAAPPQNEQFF; DNA: TGCGCCAGCAGCTTGGCCGCTCCTCCCCAAAATGAGCAGTTCTTC
size: .; J: TRBJ2-3; D: .; V: TRBV5-6; CDR3: CASRSYNGDTQYF; DNA: TGTGCCAGCAGGAGTTACAATGGAGATACGCAGTATTTT
size: .; J: TRBJ1-1; D: .; V: TRBV7-2; CDR3: CASSPSLRSTEAFF; DNA: TGTGCCAGCAGCCCCTCGCTGAGGTCCACTGAAGCTTTCTTT
size: .; J: TRBJ1-5; D: .; V: TRBV11-2; CDR3: CASAGDPSQPQHF; DNA: TGTGCCAGTGCGGGGGATCCGAGTCAGCCCCAGCATTTT
size: many; J: TRBJ2-1; D: TRBD1; V: TRBV20-1; CDR3: CSARYRTGINEQFF; DNA: TGCAGTGCTAGATATCGGACAGGGATCAATGAGCAGTTCTTC
size: many; J: TRBJ2-1; D: TRBD2; V: TRBV24-1; CDR3: CATSEAGLGGISEQFF; DNA: TGTGCCACCAGTGAAGCCGGACTAGGCGGGATAAGCGAGCAGTTCTTC
size: .; J: TRBJ1-5; D: .; V: TRBV28; CDR3: CASSPQGERPQHF; DNA: TGTGCCAGCAGTCCCCAAGGGGAGAGGCCCCAGCATTTT
size: many; J: TRBJ2-3; D: TRBD2; V: TRBV2; CDR3: CASSVMGAGEDTDTQYF; DNA: TGTGCCAGCAGCGTAATGGGAGCGGGAGAGGACACAGATACGCAGTATTTT
size: .; J: TRBJ2-2; D: .; V: TRBV4-1; CDR3: CASSQGPNANTGELFF; DNA: TGCGCCAGCAGCCAAGGGCCGAACGCGAACACCGGGGAGCTGTTTTTT
size: .; J: TRBJ1-4; D: TRBD1; V: TRBV5-1; CDR3: CASSTGANEKLFF; DNA: TGCGCCAGCTCGACAGGGGCTAATGAAAAACTGTTTTTT
size: .; J: TRBJ1-5; D: .; V: TRBV27; CDR3: CASSFTGFGNQPQHF; DNA: TGTGCCAGCAGTTTCACAGGTTTTGGCAATCAGCCCCAGCATTTT
size: .; J: TRBJ2-2; D: .; V: TRBV5-1; CDR3: CASSLVQVGTHTGELFF; DNA: TGCGCCAGCAGCTTGGTTCAGGTCGGGACTCACACCGGGGAGCTGTTTTTT
size: .; J: TRBJ2-6; D: .; V: TRBV12-3/TRBV12-4; CDR3: CASRHLSGANVLTF; DNA: TGTGCCAGCCGACACCTCTCTGGGGCCAACGTCCTGACTTTC
size: many; J: TRBJ1-2; D: .; V: TRBV3-1; CDR3: CASSRTSRGYTF; DNA: TGTGCCAGCAGCCGAACGTCCAGGGGCTACACCTTC
size: .; J: TRBJ2-1; D: .; V: TRBV29-1; CDR3: CSGMKGRHEQFF; DNA: TGCAGCGGGATGAAAGGCCGCCATGAGCAGTTCTTC
size: .; J: TRBJ1-6; D: .; V: TRBV12-3/TRBV12-4; CDR3: CASSPMGFSYNSPLHF; DNA: TGTGCCAGCAGTCCTATGGGGTTTTCCTATAATTCACCCCTCCACTTT
size: few; J: TRBJ2-1; D: .; V: TRBV29-1; CDR3: CSVEGLGAEQFF; DNA: TGCAGCGTTGAGGGGTTAGGGGCTGAGCAGTTCTTC
size: .; J: TRBJ1-3; D: TRBD1; V: TRBV5-1; CDR3: CASSLHADRGYGNTIYF; DNA: TGCGCCAGCAGCCTTCATGCGGACAGGGGATACGGAAACACCATATATTTT
size: .; J: TRBJ2-7; D: .; V: TRBV10-3; CDR3: CAARDSTYEQYF; DNA: TGTGCCGCCCGGGACTCCACCTACGAGCAGTACTTC
size: .; J: TRBJ2-2; D: TRBD2; V: TRBV12-3/TRBV12-4; CDR3: CASRLSGMDGELFF; DNA: TGTGCCAGCAGGCTTAGCGGGATGGACGGGGAGCTGTTTTTT
size: many; J: TRBJ2-7; D: TRBD1; V: TRBV4-2; CDR3: CASSVRTGDYEQYF; DNA: TGTGCCAGCAGCGTCCGGACAGGGGATTACGAGCAGTACTTC
size: .; J: TRBJ2-1; D: .; V: TRBV11-1; CDR3: CASSFGQEYNEQFF; DNA: TGTGCCAGCAGCTTTGGACAAGAATACAATGAGCAGTTCTTC
size: .; J: TRBJ2-1; D: .; V: TRBV5-1; CDR3: CASSSRPSYNEQFF; DNA: TGCGCCAGCAGCTCTAGACCCTCCTACAATGAGCAGTTCTTC
size: .; J: TRBJ2-1; D: TRBD2; V: TRBV12-3/TRBV12-4; CDR3: CASMGLANNEQFF; DNA: TGTGCCAGCATGGGACTAGCGAACAATGAGCAGTTCTTC
size: .; J: TRBJ1-1; D: .; V: TRBV20-1; CDR3: CSARGEMNTEAFF; DNA: TGCAGTGCCCGAGGTGAGATGAACACTGAAGCTTTCTTT
size: .; J: TRBJ2-2; D: .; V: TRBV30; CDR3: CAWRSRDPGPGELFF; DNA: TGTGCCTGGAGATCCCGGGACCCAGGGCCCGGGGAGCTGTTTTTT
size: few; J: TRBJ1-5; D: TRBD1; V: TRBV6-1; CDR3: CASSEVTGATNQPQHF; DNA: TGTGCCAGCAGTGAAGTTACAGGGGCCACCAATCAGCCCCAGCATTTT
size: many; J: TRBJ2-1; D: .; V: TRBV7-8; CDR3: CASSLAATRSYNEQFF; DNA: TGTGCCAGCAGCTTAGCAGCGACCCGCTCCTACAATGAGCAGTTCTTC
size: .; J: TRBJ2-2; D: TRBD1; V: TRBV10-3; CDR3: CAISSGTGMGTGELFF; DNA: TGTGCCATCAGTTCCGGGACAGGGATGGGCACCGGGGAGCTGTTTTTT
size: .; J: TRBJ2-7; D: .; V: TRBV11-2; CDR3: CASSLMGPEYEQYF; DNA: TGTGCCAGCAGCTTGATGGGTCCGGAATACGAGCAGTACTTC
size: .; J: TRBJ2-1; D: TRBD2; V: TRBV20-1; CDR3: CSARDGGDYYNEQFF; DNA: TGCAGTGCTAGAGATGGAGGGGACTACTACAATGAGCAGTTCTTC
size: few; J: TRBJ1-1; D: .; V: TRBV5-6; CDR3: CASSPLGGMNTEAFF; DNA: TGTGCCAGCAGCCCGCTGGGGGGAATGAACACTGAAGCTTTCTTT
size: .; J: TRBJ2-3; D: .; V: TRBV20-1; CDR3: CSATGDKSTDTQYF; DNA: TGCAGTGCTACAGGGGACAAAAGCACAGATACGCAGTATTTT
size: few; J: TRBJ2-1; D: .; V: TRBV24-1; CDR3: CATSDLRLGVGGSSYNEQFF; DNA: TGTGCCACCAGTGATTTAAGGTTAGGCGTGGGTGGGAGCTCCTACAATGAGCAGTTCTTC
size: .; J: TRBJ2-1; D: TRBD2; V: TRBV12-3/TRBV12-4; CDR3: CASSPQASGRNEQFF; DNA: TGTGCCAGCAGTCCCCAGGCTAGCGGGAGAAATGAGCAGTTCTTC
size: .; J: TRBJ2-2; D: TRBD1; V: TRBV5-1; CDR3: CASTGGGTGELFF; DNA: TGCGCCAGCACAGGGGGCGGCACCGGGGAGCTGTTTTTT
size: many; J: TRBJ2-2; D: TRBD1; V: TRBV4-2; CDR3: CASSQGDREISTGELFF; DNA: TGTGCCAGCAGCCAAGGGGACAGGGAAATTAGCACCGGGGAGCTGTTTTTT